This is a list of T cell receptor beta chains from one sample in a study of cytomegalovirus exposure and HLA in healthy donors. TCRdb's table, derived via immunoSEQ multiplex PCR, lists solely in-frame clones and lacks some. Here the sample spans just over 65,000 clones, 75% to 85% being singletons. Material for sequencing was PBMCs. These receptors all stem from a human donor in good health. CDR3s include the opening cysteine and the closing phenylalanine or tryptophan. Fields, in order: D gene, V gene, clone size, J gene, CDR3 DNA, CDR3 protein. D genes are given only for firm matches. The size field is filled for only some rows; it gives once, few, many or a size class.

TRBD2	TRBV5-1	.	TRBJ2-5	TGCGCCAGCAGCTTACGGACTAGCGGGGGGGCGGAGACCCAGTACTTC	CASSLRTSGGAETQYF
TRBD1	TRBV7-2	.	TRBJ2-1	TGTGCCAGCAGCTTAGTCGGACAGGCCAATGAGCAGTTCTTC	CASSLVGQANEQFF
TRBD1	TRBV5-1	.	TRBJ1-3	TGCGCCAGCAGTGAGGGGACCGGGACAGGGGTAGGAAACACCATATATTTT	CASSEGTGTGVGNTIYF
.	TRBV4-3	.	TRBJ1-6	TGCGCCAGCAGCCAAGAAGAGGGATGGAATTCACCCCTCCACTTT	CASSQEEGWNSPLHF
.	TRBV29-1	.	TRBJ1-1	TGCAGCGGAACGAAAGGGAGTAGGGCTGAAGCTTTCTTT	CSGTKGSRAEAFF
.	TRBV25-1	.	TRBJ1-3	TGTGCCAGCGGGCGCTCTGGAAACACCATATATTTT	CASGRSGNTIYF
.	TRBV28	.	TRBJ2-7	TGTGCCAGCAGTACCCAGGGGGGCTCGGACGAGCAGTACTTC	CASSTQGGSDEQYF
.	TRBV11-3	.	TRBJ2-7	TGTGCCAGCAGCTTAGATTGGGCGGAGGGTGTCTCCTACGAGCAGTACTTC	CASSLDWAEGVSYEQYF
.	TRBV6-1	.	TRBJ1-3	TGTGCCAGCAGTTTCGGGGACACCATATATTTT	CASSFGDTIYF
.	TRBV5-4	once	TRBJ1-2	TGTGCCAGCAGGATGGACAAAAACTATGGCTACACCTTC	CASRMDKNYGYTF
TRBD1	TRBV5-1	.	TRBJ1-2	TGCGCCAGCAGCTGGGACAGGGGGGCTGGCTACACCTTC	CASSWDRGAGYTF
.	TRBV27	.	TRBJ1-5	TGTGCCAGCAGTTTCGGAGAGGTGCAGCCCCAGCATTTT	CASSFGEVQPQHF
.	TRBV12-2	.	TRBJ2-3	TGTGCAAGTCGCTGGGGACTAGCGGGGATGGCTAGCACAGATACGCAGTATTTT	CASRWGLAGMASTDTQYF
TRBD1	TRBV5-1	.	TRBJ1-2	TGCGCCAGCAGCAAGGACAGGGGAGGGTATGGCTACACCTTC	CASSKDRGGYGYTF
.	TRBV21-1	.	TRBJ2-7	TGTGCCAGCAGTTCCGACTTTGATACAGGGGTTGTTGAGCAGTACTTC	CASSSDFDTGVVEQYF
.	TRBV4-3	.	TRBJ1-2	TGCGCCAGCAGCCAAGGACGGGCGGGACTCTATGGCTACCCCTTC	CASSQGRAGLYGYPF
.	TRBV19	.	TRBJ2-7	TGTGCCAGTAGTTCCGGCGCCGAGGGCGAGCAGTACTTC	CASSSGAEGEQYF
TRBD1	TRBV4-1	.	TRBJ2-7	TGCGCCAGCAGCCAACCCGGGACAGCCTTACCCTACGAGCAGTACTTC	CASSQPGTALPYEQYF
.	TRBV6-6	.	TRBJ2-7	TGTGCCAGCAGCGAGAATGACTACGAGCAGTACTTC	CASSENDYEQYF
TRBD1	TRBV5-4	.	TRBJ1-4	TGTGCCAGCAGTGAGAGAACCGGGACAGATGGCGAAAAACTGTTTTTT	CASSERTGTDGEKLFF
.	TRBV27	.	TRBJ2-5	TGTGCCAGCAGTTCTTTTCTAGGGACCCAGTACTTC	CASSSFLGTQYF
.	TRBV18	.	TRBJ1-1	TGTGCCAGCCTTCCAGGTGGCCCAATGAACACTGAAGCTTTCTTT	CASLPGGPMNTEAFF
TRBD1	TRBV5-6	.	TRBJ1-2	TGTGCCAGCAGCCTCCCCGGAGGGGGCATCTATGGCTACACCTTC	CASSLPGGGIYGYTF
.	TRBV5-1	.	TRBJ1-1	TGCGCCAGCACCTCCATGGAGCTGAACACTGAAGCTTTCTTT	CASTSMELNTEAFF
TRBD1	TRBV7-2	.	TRBJ1-1	TGTGCCAGCAGCTTAGTCAGGGGGCTTGGAGCTTTCTTT	CASSLVRGLGAFF
.	TRBV7-2	.	TRBJ1-1	TGTGCCAGCAGCTTAGTAAGGGGGGGAGGGTCGAACACTGAAGCTTTCTTT	CASSLVRGGGSNTEAFF
TRBD1	TRBV7-2	.	TRBJ2-7	TGTGCCAGCAGCTTAGGGGGGACAGGGTCCTACGAGCAGTACTTC	CASSLGGTGSYEQYF
.	TRBV6-4	.	TRBJ1-5	TGTGCCAGCAGAGGACATTTAGATAGCAATCAGCCCCAGCATTTT	CASRGHLDSNQPQHF
.	TRBV28	.	TRBJ2-4	TGTGCCAGCAGTTTCCCAGACCGGGACATTCAGTACTTC	CASSFPDRDIQYF